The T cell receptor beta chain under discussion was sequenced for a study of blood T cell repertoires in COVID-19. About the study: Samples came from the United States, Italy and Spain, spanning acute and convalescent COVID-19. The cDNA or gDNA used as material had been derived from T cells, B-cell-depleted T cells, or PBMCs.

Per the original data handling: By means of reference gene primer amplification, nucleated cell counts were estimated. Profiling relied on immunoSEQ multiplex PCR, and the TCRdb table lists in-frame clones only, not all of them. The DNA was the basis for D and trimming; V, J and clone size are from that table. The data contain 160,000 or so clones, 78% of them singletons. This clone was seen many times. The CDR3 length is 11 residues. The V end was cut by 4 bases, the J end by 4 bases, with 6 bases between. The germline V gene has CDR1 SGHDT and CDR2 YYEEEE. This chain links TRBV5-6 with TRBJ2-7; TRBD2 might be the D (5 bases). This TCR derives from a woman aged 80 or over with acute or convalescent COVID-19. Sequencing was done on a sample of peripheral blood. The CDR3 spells CASSGGYEQYF. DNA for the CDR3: TGTGCCAGCAGCGGAGGATACGAGCAGTACTTC.